These T cell receptor beta chains were read from a single sample in a study of patients and donors after allogeneic stem cell transplantation. TCRdb reanalysed the RT-PCR reads using MiXCR and keeps one entry per CDR3 protein. The table records over 200,000 distinct CDR3 sequences, around two fifths of them present only once. The sequencing sample was made of blood, either unsorted or a sorted T cell fraction (not recorded which). Every receptor here comes from a human donor who was either an allogeneic HSCT recipient or a stem cell or donor lymphocyte infusion donor (not recorded which). It is not recorded whose cells these are; they may come from a transplant donor. The CDR3 runs from the conserved cysteine through the conserved F or W. The order of the fields is clone size, D gene, J gene, V gene, CDR3 DNA, CDR3 protein. A D gene is named only where the DNA matches it firmly. Part of the rows lack a size; the others show once, few, many or a class for expanded clones.

>few|NA|TRBJ2-1|TRBV7-7
TGTGCCAGCAGCTTAGCGGGGAATCCCAATGAGCAGTTCTTC
CASSLAGNPNEQFF
>NA|NA|TRBJ2-4|TRBV7-9
TGTGCCAGCAGCCCCGCCGGGCTTATCAAAAACATTCAGTACTTC
CASSPAGLIKNIQYF
>NA|NA|TRBJ1-1|TRBV29-1
TGCAGCGTCGACAACTTACTGGGGGAAGCTTTCTTT
CSVDNLLGEAFF
>NA|NA|TRBJ1-2|TRBV7-2
TGTGCCAGCAGCCCTAACGGGGGCCTCGGCTACACCTTC
CASSPNGGLGYTF
>few|TRBD1|TRBJ1-5|TRBV12-3/TRBV12-4
TGTGCCAGCAGCGAGGACAGGTCCTATAGCAATCAGCCCCAGCATTTT
CASSEDRSYSNQPQHF
>few|NA|TRBJ2-5|TRBV29-1
TGCAGCGTTGATATGGGTCGGACGTCGACCCAGTACTTC
CSVDMGRTSTQYF
>NA|NA|TRBJ1-6|TRBV20-1
TGCAGTGCTCAAAAGGGCTCCTATAATTCACCCCTCCACTTT
CSAQKGSYNSPLHF
>NA|NA|TRBJ2-3|TRBV6-2/TRBV6-3
TGTGCCAGCAGCCACGGGCCAGATACGCAGTATTTT
CASSHGPDTQYF
>few|NA|TRBJ1-6|TRBV27
TGTGCCAGCAGTGGTGGGCCTAGGGGGTACTCCTATAATTCACCCCTCCACTTT
CASSGGPRGYSYNSPLHF
>few|NA|TRBJ1-1|TRBV4-1
TGCGCCAGCCGGGCGGCCAATCCCATTAACACTGAAGCTTTCTTT
CASRAANPINTEAFF
>NA|TRBD2|TRBJ2-1|TRBV10-3
TGTGCCATCAGTGAGAACTTAGCGGGGGGAACCTACAATGAGCAGTTCTTC
CAISENLAGGTYNEQFF
>NA|NA|TRBJ2-4|TRBV15
TGTGCCACCAGCAGAGATATAGGACAGGGAGGGGACATTCAGTACTTC
CATSRDIGQGGDIQYF
>NA|NA|TRBJ1-1|TRBV14
TGTGCCAGCAGCCCGATCGAATGGCTGGCTGAAGCTTTCTTT
CASSPIEWLAEAFF
>NA|TRBD2|TRBJ2-3|TRBV4-1
TGCGCCAGCAGACCGGGGGGAACAGATACGCAGTATTTT
CASRPGGTDTQYF
>NA|TRBD1|TRBJ1-1|TRBV4-1
TGCGCCAGCAGCCCTGGGACAGGGTTCGTCGCTGAAGCTTTCTTT
CASSPGTGFVAEAFF
>NA|NA|TRBJ1-5|TRBV28
TGTGCCAGCAGTTCAGGTGGTATACAGCCCCAGCATTTT
CASSSGGIQPQHF
>NA|NA|TRBJ2-7|TRBV29-1
TGCAGCGCGACATCGGCCTACGAGCAGTACTTC
CSATSAYEQYF
>few|NA|TRBJ1-1|TRBV10-3
TGTGCCATCGGATATATGGGTGAAGCTTTCTTT
CAIGYMGEAFF
>NA|NA|TRBJ1-2|TRBV5-1
TGCGCCAGCAGCTCACGATCCGAGGGGGATGGCTACACCTTC
CASSSRSEGDGYTF
>NA|NA|TRBJ1-1|TRBV6-5
TGTGCCAGCAGTTACTCGGATGGGGGGGGAGATGTGCACACTGAAGCTTTCTTT
CASSYSDGGGDVHTEAFF
>NA|NA|TRBJ2-5|TRBV28
TGTGCCAGCAGCCACACCGACGTGGGACCCCAGGAGACCCAGTACTTC
CASSHTDVGPQETQYF
>NA|NA|TRBJ1-3|TRBV29-1
TGCAGCGTCGAGGGGGTATCTGGAAACACCATATATTTT
CSVEGVSGNTIYF
>many|NA|TRBJ1-5|TRBV28
TGTGCCAGTATTCCCACGGTCAATAGCAATCAGCCCCAGCATTTT
CASIPTVNSNQPQHF